Each of the 8 T cell receptor beta chains below was sequenced from the same sample in a study of blood T cell repertoires in COVID-19. Here immunoSEQ multiplex PCR was the method, and the copy in TCRdb shows in-frame clones only, minus some. The sample includes 100,000 to 150,000 clones, around 80% seen only once; the top ten take around a third. The sample was peripheral blood. The receptors originated from a man in his forties with active or convalescent COVID-19.

This clone has only a few counts. The chain is built from TRBV15 and TRBJ1-2; possible D gene TRBD1, 5 bases. V was clipped by 2 bases and J by 4 bases, with 11 bases between them. The germline V gene has CDR1 LNHNV and CDR2 YYDKDF (reference sequence). The CDR3 length is 14 residues. This chain's CDR3 is CATSRQGLGYGYTF. The CDR3 nucleotides read TGTGCCACCAGCAGACAGGGTCTTGGCTATGGCTACACCTTC.

The chain employs TRBV3-1 (or the pseudogene TRBV3-2) and TRBJ1-1, with unresolved D. The CDR3 has 14 amino acids. Germline CDR1 and CDR2: LGHDT and YNNKEL (reference sequence). Trimming removed 3 bases at V and 4 bases at J, with 12 bases between. The CDR3 reads CASSQGGLSTEAFF. In DNA form, the CDR3 reads TGTGCCAGCAGCCAGGGTGGACTTAGCACTGAAGCTTTCTTT.

The CDR3 loop is CATPGTGFSGNTIYF. DNA of the CDR3: TGTGCCACCCCCGGGACAGGTTTTAGTGGAAACACCATATATTTT. The chain recombines TRBV24-1 with TRBJ1-3, with TRBD1 matching over 8 bases. The junction had 9 bases not matched to a gene; V was cut back by 9 bases and J by 3 bases. The length of the CDR3 is 15 residues. From germline, CDR1 is KGHDR and CDR2 SFDVKD.

This chain connects TRBV5-1 to TRBJ2-1, with 9 bases fitting TRBD2. V lost 5 bases to trimming and J lost 1 base; unmatched junction nucleotides: 7. Looked up from germline, CDR1 is SGHRS and CDR2 is YFSETQ. The CDR3 is 16 amino acids. CDR3 loop: CASREAGGVSYNEQFF. In nucleotides, the CDR3 is TGCGCCAGCAGGGAGGCGGGAGGGGTTTCCTACAATGAGCAGTTCTTC.

The chain is built from TRBV7-6 and TRBJ2-1; 10 nucleotides align to TRBD2. J gave up 1 base and V 1 base, and 1 base lay outside the gene matches. CDR3 length: 16 amino acids. Germline CDR1 is SGHVS and CDR2 is FNYEAQ. Here the CDR3 reads CASSLGLAGSYNEQFF. The CDR3 coding sequence is TGTGCCAGCAGCTTAGGACTAGCGGGTTCCTACAATGAGCAGTTCTTC.

This chain joins TRBV10-2 and TRBJ1-1, with D possibly being TRBD1 (5 bases). The CDR3 consists of 14 residues. Germline values: CDR1 WSHSY, CDR2 SAAADI. The V end was cut by 4 bases, the J end by 1 base, with 10 bases between. The CDR3 DNA sequence: TGCGCCAGCAGTGTGCGAGGACAGAACACTGAAGCTTTCTTT. The encoded protein is CASSVRGQNTEAFF.

The chain uses TRBV9 and TRBJ2-5; 8 nucleotides line up with TRBD1. CDR1 SGDLS and CDR2 YYNGEE come from the germline V gene. The CDR3 loop spans 15 amino acids. V shed 0 bases, J shed 7 bases, and the junction held 8 bases outside the gene matches. This CDR3 reads CASSVDSGQGVTQYF. The DNA of the CDR3 is TGTGCCAGCAGCGTAGACTCCGGACAGGGTGTGACCCAGTACTTC. The full variable domain, with the rest looked up from reference TRBV9 and TRBJ2-5, is DSGVTQTPKHLITATGQRVTLRCSPRSGDLSVYWYQQSLDQGLQFLIQYYNGEERAKGNILERFSAQQFPDLHSELNLSSLELGDSALYFCASSVDSGQGVTQYFGPGTRLLVL.

This chain joins TRBV5-4 and TRBJ1-2, with D maybe TRBD1 (5 bases). This CDR3 has 14 residues. Trimming removed 5 bases from V and 2 bases from J, with 13 bases in between. From germline, CDR1 is SGHNT and CDR2 YYREEE (reference sequence). The CDR3 DNA reads as TGTGCCAGCAGGCTGGGCGGGACCAACTATGGCTACACCTTC. Translating gives CASRLGGTNYGYTF.